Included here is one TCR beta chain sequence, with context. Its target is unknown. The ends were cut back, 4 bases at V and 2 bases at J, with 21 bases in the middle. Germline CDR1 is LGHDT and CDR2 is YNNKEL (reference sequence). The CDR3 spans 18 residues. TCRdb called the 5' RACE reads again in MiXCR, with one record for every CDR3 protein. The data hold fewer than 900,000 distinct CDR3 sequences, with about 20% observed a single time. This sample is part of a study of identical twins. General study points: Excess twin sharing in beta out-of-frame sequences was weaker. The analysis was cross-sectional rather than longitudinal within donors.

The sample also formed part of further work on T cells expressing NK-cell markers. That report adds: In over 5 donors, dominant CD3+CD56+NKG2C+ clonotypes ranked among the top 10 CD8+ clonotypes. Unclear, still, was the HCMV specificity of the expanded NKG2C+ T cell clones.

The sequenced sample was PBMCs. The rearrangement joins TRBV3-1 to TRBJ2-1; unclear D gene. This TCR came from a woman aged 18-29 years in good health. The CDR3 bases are TGTGCCAGCAGCCCCACACGCGGAGTACTCGCTACCTACAATGAGCAGTTCTTC. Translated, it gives CASSPTRGVLATYNEQFF.